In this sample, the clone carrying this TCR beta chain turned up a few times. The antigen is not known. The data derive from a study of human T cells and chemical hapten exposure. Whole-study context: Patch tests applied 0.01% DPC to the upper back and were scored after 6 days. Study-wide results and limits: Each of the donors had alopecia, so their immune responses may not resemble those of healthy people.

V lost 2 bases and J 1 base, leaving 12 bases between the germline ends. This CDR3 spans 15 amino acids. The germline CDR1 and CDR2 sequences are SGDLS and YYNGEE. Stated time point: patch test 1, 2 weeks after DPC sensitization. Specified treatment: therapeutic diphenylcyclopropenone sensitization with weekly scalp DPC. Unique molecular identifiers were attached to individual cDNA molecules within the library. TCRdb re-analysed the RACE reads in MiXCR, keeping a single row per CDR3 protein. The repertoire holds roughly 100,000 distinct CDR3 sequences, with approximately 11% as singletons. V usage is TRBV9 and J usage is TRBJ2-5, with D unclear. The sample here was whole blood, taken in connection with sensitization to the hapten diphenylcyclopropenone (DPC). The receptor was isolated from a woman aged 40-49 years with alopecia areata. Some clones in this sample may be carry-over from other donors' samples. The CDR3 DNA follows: TGTGCCAGCAGCGTTGGCAGAAGTTCCCAAGAGACCCAGTACTTC. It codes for CASSVGRSSQETQYF.